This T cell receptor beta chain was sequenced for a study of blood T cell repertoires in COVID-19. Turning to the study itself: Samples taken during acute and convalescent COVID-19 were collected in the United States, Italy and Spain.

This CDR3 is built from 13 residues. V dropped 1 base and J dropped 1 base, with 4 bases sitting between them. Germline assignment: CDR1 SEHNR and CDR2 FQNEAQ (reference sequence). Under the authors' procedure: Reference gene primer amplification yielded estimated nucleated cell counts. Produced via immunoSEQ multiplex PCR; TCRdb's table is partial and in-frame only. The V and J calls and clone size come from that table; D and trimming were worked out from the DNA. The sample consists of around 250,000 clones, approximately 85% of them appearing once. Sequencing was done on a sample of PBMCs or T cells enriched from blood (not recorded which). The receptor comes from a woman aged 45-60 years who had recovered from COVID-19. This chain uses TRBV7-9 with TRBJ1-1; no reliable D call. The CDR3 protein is CASSLGQNTEAFF. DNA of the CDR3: TGTGCCAGCAGCTTAGGACAGAACACTGAAGCTTTCTTT.